These 21 T cell receptor beta chains came from one sample sequenced in a study of blood T cell repertoires in COVID-19 (dated by TCRdb to 2020 to 2022). Library preparation used the immunoSEQ multiplex PCR assay. TCRdb obtained this table from immuneACCESS and retained in-frame rearrangements with V and J assigned. These tables miss some clones; where compared with another copy, unresolved V genes account for less than half of the shortfall, and the remainder is unexplained. The sample table lists about 75,000 clones, roughly 70% of them with a count of one. The ten largest account for 2% to 3% of the sample. Sequenced material: peripheral blood. The receptors derive from a human donor with acute or convalescent COVID-19. The donor label of this sample is uncertain.

V usage is TRBV11-2 and J usage is TRBJ1-4; 7 nucleotides match TRBD1. The germline CDR1 and CDR2 sequences are SGHAT and FQNNGV. The CDR3 runs 16 residues. V gave up 3 bases and J gave up 7 bases; unmatched junction bases: 11. The DNA for the CDR3 is TGTGCCAGCAGCTTCCTAGGGGGCAGGGTTGGTGAAAAACTGTTTTTT. This gives the protein CASSFLGGRVGEKLFF.

V gene TRBV3-1 (or the pseudogene TRBV3-2) combines with J gene TRBJ1-2; unclear D gene. Germline V gene sequence: CDR1 LGHDT, CDR2 YNNKEL (reference sequence). CDR3 length equals 13 residues. The V and J ends lost 6 bases and 0 bases respectively, with 8 bases between them. The CDR3 sequence: CASSPVANYGYTF. The CDR3, as DNA: TGTGCCAGCAGTCCAGTGGCTAACTATGGCTACACCTTC.

This chain joins TRBV15 and TRBJ1-5, with 10 bases fitting TRBD1. CDR3 size: 18 residues. CDR1 and CDR2 from the germline V gene are LNHNV and YYDKDF (reference sequence). The ends lost 4 bases at V and 1 base at J; junction bases unmatched: 10. The CDR3 sequence is CATSKERTGGSSNQPQHF. CDR3 in DNA: TGTGCCACCAGCAAAGAACGGACAGGGGGTTCAAGCAATCAGCCCCAGCATTTT.

V is TRBV7-2 and J is TRBJ2-6, with 8 bases aligning to TRBD1. Germline-derived CDR1 and CDR2 are SGHTA and FQGNSA. Trimming cost V 3 bases and J 0 bases; bases outside gene matches: 4. CDR3 length: 17 amino acids. CDR3 protein: CASSFGQGGSGANVLTF. CDR3 DNA: TGTGCCAGCAGCTTTGGACAGGGTGGCTCTGGGGCCAACGTCCTGACTTTC.

The chain couples TRBV15 to TRBJ1-3, with 10 bases that match TRBD1. CDR3 size: 18 residues. Trimming cost V 1 base and J 4 bases; bases outside gene matches: 10. Germline-derived CDR1 and CDR2 are LNHNV and YYDKDF (reference sequence). CDR3 amino acids: CATSRGRVGTGVGNTIYF. As DNA, the CDR3 is TGTGCCACCAGCAGAGGCAGAGTTGGGACAGGGGTCGGAAACACCATATATTTT. The variable domain in full, with the rest retrieved from reference TRBV15 and TRBJ1-3, is DAMVIQNPRYQVTQFGKPVTLSCSQTLNHNVMYWYQQKSSQAPKLLFHYYDKDFNNEADTPDNFQSRRPNTSFCFLDIRSPGLGDTAMYLCATSRGRVGTGVGNTIYFGEGSWLTVV.

There are a few counts of this clone. V is TRBV28 and J is TRBJ2-3, with 9 bases fitting TRBD1. The CDR3 runs to 16 residues. Germline V gives CDR1 MDHEN, CDR2 SYDVKM. The junction had 8 bases not matched to a gene; V was cut back by 3 bases and J by 4 bases. CDR3 bases: TGTGCCAGCAGTTTCCCTCCGGGACAGGGCCCAGATACGCAGTATTTT. Translating it yields CASSFPPGQGPDTQYF.

In this sample, this clone turned up once. The V gene is TRBV2, the J gene TRBJ2-5, with D perhaps TRBD2 (6 bases). The CDR3 is 15 amino acids. Germline assignment: CDR1 SNHLY and CDR2 FYNNEI. Between the trimmed V and J ends, which lost 10 bases and 2 bases, there was a span of 20 bases. CDR3 sequence: CATTGGTTPQETQYF. The CDR3 nucleotides read TGTGCCACCACGGGCGGGACCACACCTCAAGAGACCCAGTACTTC.

This chain links TRBV5-1 with TRBJ2-5; possible D gene TRBD2, 6 bases. This CDR3 has 15 amino acids. The V gene lost 4 bases and the J gene lost 0 bases, with 13 bases spanning the gap. The V gene's germline CDR1 is SGHRS and CDR2 YFSETQ. CDR3 bases: TGCGCCAGCAGCCCCGGGCGGGGCAACCAAGAGACCCAGTACTTC. This codes for CASSPGRGNQETQYF.

This chain connects TRBV25-1 to TRBJ1-2; TRBD1 agrees at 11 bases. This CDR3 comprises 15 residues. V lost 5 bases and J lost 7; bases outside the gene matches: 9. In germline, CDR1 is MGHDK, CDR2 SYGVNS. The CDR3: CASSPSDRGLGGYTF. DNA for the CDR3: TGTGCCAGCAGTCCGTCGGACAGGGGGCTAGGTGGCTACACCTTC.

The CDR3 coding sequence is TGTGCCAGCAGTTCACAGGGGTCGAGGACTGAAGCTTTCTTT. Its translation: CASSSQGSRTEAFF. The chain is built from TRBV28 and TRBJ1-1; TRBD1 agrees at 7 bases. Germline assignment: CDR1 MDHEN and CDR2 SYDVKM. The CDR3 has 14 residues. V gave up 4 bases and J gave up 5 bases; unmatched junction bases: 7.

The rearrangement uses TRBV28 and TRBJ1-5, with TRBD1 as a possible D gene (6 bases). From germline, CDR1 is MDHEN and CDR2 SYDVKM. The CDR3 spans 14 residues. V lost 6 bases and J 0 bases, leaving 9 bases between the germline ends. The CDR3 DNA reads as TGTGCCAGCAGCCGGACAGATAGCAATCAGCCCCAGCATTTT. As protein: CASSRTDSNQPQHF.

This clone was picked up a small number of times. The chain carries TRBV11-3 and TRBJ2-2, with D uncertain. V was shortened by 4 bases and J by 7 bases, with 7 bases between the two germline ends. The CDR3 extends over 12 amino acids. From germline, CDR1 is SGHNT and CDR2 YENEEA. CDR3 sequence: CASSSRVGELFF. The CDR3 region has the DNA TGTGCCAGCAGCTCCCGAGTCGGGGAGCTGTTTTTT.

This sequence joins TRBV7-8 and TRBJ2-3; D call uncertain. The CDR3 runs to 15 residues. V lost 1 base, J lost 2 bases, and 10 bases lay in between. Germline lookup yields CDR1 SGHVS and CDR2 FQNEAQ. CDR3 loop: CASSLDLRSTDTQYF. DNA of the CDR3: TGTGCCAGCAGCTTAGACTTGCGGTCCACAGATACGCAGTATTTT.

The chain joins TRBV5-5 to TRBJ1-4, with 7 bases that match TRBD1. CDR1 and CDR2 from the germline V gene are SGHKS and YYEKEE (reference sequence). Trimming at V came to 4 bases and at J to 8 bases, leaving 11 bases not matched to a gene. CDR3 length equals 15 residues. CDR3 DNA: TGTGCCAGCAGCGCTTCACAGGGGCTTGAGGAAAAACTGTTTTTT. This encodes CASSASQGLEEKLFF.

The rearrangement uses TRBV15 and TRBJ2-7; D is perhaps TRBD1 (6 bases). Germline assignment: CDR1 LNHNV and CDR2 YYDKDF (reference sequence). The CDR3 is 15 residues long. V shed 0 bases and J shed 3 bases, with 12 bases lying between them. CDR3 loop: CATSRDPGHLYEQYF. As DNA, the CDR3 is TGTGCCACCAGCAGAGATCCGGGACACCTCTACGAGCAGTACTTC.

The DNA for the CDR3 is TGCGCCAGCAGCCAAGGAAGCGGCGGGAGGGCCGGTGAAGAGCAGTACTTC. Its protein product is CASSQGSGGRAGEEQYF. This chain links TRBV4-3 with TRBJ2-7; 9 nucleotides align to TRBD2. This CDR3 spans 17 amino acids. The J segment lost 7 bases and the V segment lost 1 base, leaving 14 bases of the junction unmatched. The germline V gene encodes CDR1 LGHNA and CDR2 YSLEER.

The chain couples TRBV5-1 to TRBJ2-1; D might be TRBD2 (6 bases). The V end was cut by 1 base, the J end by 9 bases, with 11 bases between. This CDR3 comprises 13 residues. The germline CDR1 and CDR2 sequences are SGHRS and YFSETQ. CDR3 protein: CASSLTTSSEQFF. CDR3 in DNA: TGCGCCAGCAGCTTGACCACTAGCTCTGAGCAGTTCTTC. Using reference TRBV5-1 and TRBJ2-1 for the parts outside the CDR3, the full variable domain is KAGVTQTPRYLIKTRGQQVTLSCSPISGHRSVSWYQQTPGQGLQFLFEYFSETQRNKGNFPGRFSGRQFSNSRSEMNVSTLELGDSALYLCASSLTTSSEQFFGPGTRLTVL.

The V call is TRBV4-2, the J call TRBJ1-2; no firm D call. This CDR3 is 16 amino acids long. Germline CDR1 is LGHNA and CDR2 is YNFKEQ. Trimming stripped 0 bases from V and 7 bases from J, with 18 bases between. In DNA, the CDR3 is TGTGCCAGCAGCCAAGATCACCGGTCCGTGGTCGGTGGCTACACCTTC. Residues: CASSQDHRSVVGGYTF.

This clone was found once. J is TRBJ1-2 and V is TRBV27; 7 nucleotides align to TRBD1. Per the germline V gene, CDR1 is MNHEY and CDR2 is SMNVEV (reference sequence). J was trimmed by 4 bases and V by 6 bases; bases with no gene match: 5. The CDR3 contains 13 residues. The CDR3 spells CASSPGQIYGYTF. CDR3 DNA: TGTGCCAGCAGCCCGGGACAGATCTATGGCTACACCTTC.

The V and J genes are TRBV9 and TRBJ2-2; the match to TRBD2 covers 7 bases. V lost 6 bases to trimming and J lost 5 bases; unmatched junction nucleotides: 7. This CDR3 comprises 14 residues. Germline loops: CDR1 SGDLS, CDR2 YYNGEE. The CDR3 region has the DNA TGTGCCAGCACCAGAGCGGGGTATACCGGGGAGCTGTTTTTT. Protein: CASTRAGYTGELFF.

This rearrangement joins TRBV5-1 to TRBJ2-3, with TRBD2 as a possible D gene (6 bases). V lost 3 bases and J lost 1, with 9 bases in between. The germline V gene has CDR1 SGHRS and CDR2 YFSETQ. CDR3 length equals 14 residues. The CDR3 DNA reads as TGCGCCAGCAGCTCCGGGGGAGGCACAGATACGCAGTATTTT. It is translated as CASSSGGGTDTQYF.